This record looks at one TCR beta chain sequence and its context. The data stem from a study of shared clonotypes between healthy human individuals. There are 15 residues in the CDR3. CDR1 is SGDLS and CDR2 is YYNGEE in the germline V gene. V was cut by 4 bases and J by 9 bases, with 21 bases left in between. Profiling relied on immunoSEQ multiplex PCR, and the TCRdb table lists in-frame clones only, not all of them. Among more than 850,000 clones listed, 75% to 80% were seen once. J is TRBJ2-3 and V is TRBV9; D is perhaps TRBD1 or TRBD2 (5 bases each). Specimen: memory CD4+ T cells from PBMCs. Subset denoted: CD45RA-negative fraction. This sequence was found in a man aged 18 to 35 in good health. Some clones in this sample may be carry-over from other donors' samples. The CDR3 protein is CASSPTVRAGATQYF. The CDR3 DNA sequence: TGTGCCAGCAGCCCAACGGTACGAGCCGGGGCCACGCAGTATTTT.